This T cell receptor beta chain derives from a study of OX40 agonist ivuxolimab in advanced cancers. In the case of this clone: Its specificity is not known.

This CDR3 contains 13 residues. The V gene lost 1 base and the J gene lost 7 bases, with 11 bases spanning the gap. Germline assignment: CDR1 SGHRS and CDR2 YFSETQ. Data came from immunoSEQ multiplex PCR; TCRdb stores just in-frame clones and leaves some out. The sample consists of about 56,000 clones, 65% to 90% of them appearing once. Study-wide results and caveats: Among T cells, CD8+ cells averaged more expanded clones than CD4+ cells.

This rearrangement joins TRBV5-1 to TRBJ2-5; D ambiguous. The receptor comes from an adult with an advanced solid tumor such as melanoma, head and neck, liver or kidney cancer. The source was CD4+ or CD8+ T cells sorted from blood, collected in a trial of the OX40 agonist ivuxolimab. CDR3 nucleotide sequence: TGCGCCAGCAGCTTGAGCGTCTCGGGGACCCAGTACTTC. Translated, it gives CASSLSVSGTQYF.